This entry is about one T cell receptor (beta chain). This sample was taken from a study of blood T cell repertoires in COVID-19. The overall study: Donors in the United States, Italy and Spain gave samples during acute or convalescent COVID-19.

Produced via immunoSEQ multiplex PCR; TCRdb's table is partial and in-frame only. The sample holds approximately 100,000 clones, about nine tenths seen once. Sequences were obtained from peripheral blood. The clonotype comes from a man in his sixties or seventies with acute or convalescent COVID-19.

CDR3 in amino acids: CASSPGGVYEKLFF. The CDR3 region has the DNA TGCGCCAGCAGCCCAGGGGGCGTATATGAAAAACTGTTTTTT. The chain joins TRBV4-1 to TRBJ1-4; TRBD1 matches at 8 bases. The CDR3 is made up of 14 amino acids. J lost 6 bases, V lost 4 bases, and 4 bases had no gene match. The germline CDR1 and CDR2 sequences are MGHRA and YSYEKL.